In this sample, the clone carrying this TCR beta chain turned up a few times. What it binds is not known. This sample is drawn from a study of T-cell memory formation after mild COVID-19. Study-level results: Clones shrinking from day 15 to 85 showed even CD4/CD8 mixes; later expanders tilted CD4+. Clones which contracted sat mainly in CM and EM if CD4+, and in EMRA if CD8+.

TCR alpha and TCR beta cDNA libraries with sample barcodes and UMIs came from 5'RACE using constant-segment primers. Via MiXCR, TCRdb re-called the 5' RACE reads, giving one row per CDR3 protein. The sample yields about 90,000 distinct CDR3 sequences, about 15% seen once. Germline assignment: CDR1 SGHTA and CDR2 FQGTGA. This CDR3 has 17 amino acids. V gave up 1 base and J gave up 1 base; unmatched junction bases: 5. The specimen sequenced was PBMCs or a T cell subset sorted from them (not recorded which). The clonotype originates from a man aged 18-30 years who had mild COVID-19 (a few samples of this study predate the infection). Cell type and time point are not known. The V and J genes are TRBV7-3 and TRBJ2-2; 8 bases are a match to TRBD2. The DNA for the CDR3 is TGTGCCAGCAGCTTAAACTTAGCGGGATTGAACACCGGGGAGCTGTTTTTT. Its protein is CASSLNLAGLNTGELFF.